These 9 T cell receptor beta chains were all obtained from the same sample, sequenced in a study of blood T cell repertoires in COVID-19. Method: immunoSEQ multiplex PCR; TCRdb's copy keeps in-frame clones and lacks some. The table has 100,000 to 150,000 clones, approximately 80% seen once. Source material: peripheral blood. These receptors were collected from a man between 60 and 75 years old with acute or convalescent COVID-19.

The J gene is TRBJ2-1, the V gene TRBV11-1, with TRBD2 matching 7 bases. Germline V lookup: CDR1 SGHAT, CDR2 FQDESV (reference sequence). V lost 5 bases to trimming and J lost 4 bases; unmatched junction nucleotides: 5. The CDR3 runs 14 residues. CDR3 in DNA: TGTGCCAGCAGCGGGAGGGCCTGGTACAATGAGCAGTTCTTC. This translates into CASSGRAWYNEQFF.

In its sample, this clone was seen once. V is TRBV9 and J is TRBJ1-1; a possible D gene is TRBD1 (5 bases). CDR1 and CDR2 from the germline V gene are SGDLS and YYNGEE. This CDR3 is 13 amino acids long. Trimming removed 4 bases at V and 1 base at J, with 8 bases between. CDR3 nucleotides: TGTGCCAGCAGCACAGGCCCGAACACTGAAGCTTTCTTT. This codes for CASSTGPNTEAFF.

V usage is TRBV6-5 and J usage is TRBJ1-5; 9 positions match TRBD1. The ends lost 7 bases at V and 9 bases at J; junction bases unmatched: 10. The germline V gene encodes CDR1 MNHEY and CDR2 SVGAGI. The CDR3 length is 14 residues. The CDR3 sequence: CASISTGGAGPQHF. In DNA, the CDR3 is TGTGCCAGCATTTCCACAGGGGGCGCAGGGCCCCAGCATTTT.

The CDR3 is CASSYSLASYEQYF. CDR3 in DNA: TGCGCCAGCAGCTATTCGCTAGCTAGCTACGAGCAGTACTTC. V is TRBV5-1 and J is TRBJ2-7; weak D call: TRBD2 (5 bases). In germline, CDR1 is SGHRS, CDR2 YFSETQ. V lost 3 bases to trimming and J lost 3 bases, with 13 bases between them. The CDR3 contains 14 residues.

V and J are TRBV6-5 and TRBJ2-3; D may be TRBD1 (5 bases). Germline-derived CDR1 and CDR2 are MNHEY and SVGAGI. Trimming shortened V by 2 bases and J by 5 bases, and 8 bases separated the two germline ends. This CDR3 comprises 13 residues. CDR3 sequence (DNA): TGTGCCAGCAGTTACAGGGGAATAGATACGCAGTATTTT. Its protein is CASSYRGIDTQYF.

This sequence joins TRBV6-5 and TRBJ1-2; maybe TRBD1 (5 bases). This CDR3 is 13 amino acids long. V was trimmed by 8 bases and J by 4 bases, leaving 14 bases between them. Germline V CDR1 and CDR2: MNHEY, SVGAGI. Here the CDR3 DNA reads TGTGCCAGCCAGACGAGCGGGGGCTATGGCTACACCTTC. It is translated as CASQTSGGYGYTF.

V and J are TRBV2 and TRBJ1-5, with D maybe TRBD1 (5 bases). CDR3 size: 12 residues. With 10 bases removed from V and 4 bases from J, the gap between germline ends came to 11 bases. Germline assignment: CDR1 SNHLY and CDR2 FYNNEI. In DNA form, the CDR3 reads TGTGCCACAGATCAGGGTAATCAGCCCCAGCATTTT. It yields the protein CATDQGNQPQHF.

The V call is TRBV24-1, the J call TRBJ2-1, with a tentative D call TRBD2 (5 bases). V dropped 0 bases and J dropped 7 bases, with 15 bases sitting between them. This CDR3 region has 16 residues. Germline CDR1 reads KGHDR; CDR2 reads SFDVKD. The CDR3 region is CATSDLTSVNPNEQFF. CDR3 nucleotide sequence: TGTGCCACCAGTGATTTGACTAGTGTTAATCCAAATGAGCAGTTCTTC.

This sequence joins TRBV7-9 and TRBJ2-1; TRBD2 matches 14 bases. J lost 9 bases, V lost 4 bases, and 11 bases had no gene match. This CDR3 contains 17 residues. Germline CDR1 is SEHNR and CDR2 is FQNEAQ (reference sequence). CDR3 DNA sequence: TGTGCCAGCAGCTCGATTCCGGGACTAGCGGGAGAGGGTGAGCAGTTCTTC. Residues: CASSSIPGLAGEGEQFF.